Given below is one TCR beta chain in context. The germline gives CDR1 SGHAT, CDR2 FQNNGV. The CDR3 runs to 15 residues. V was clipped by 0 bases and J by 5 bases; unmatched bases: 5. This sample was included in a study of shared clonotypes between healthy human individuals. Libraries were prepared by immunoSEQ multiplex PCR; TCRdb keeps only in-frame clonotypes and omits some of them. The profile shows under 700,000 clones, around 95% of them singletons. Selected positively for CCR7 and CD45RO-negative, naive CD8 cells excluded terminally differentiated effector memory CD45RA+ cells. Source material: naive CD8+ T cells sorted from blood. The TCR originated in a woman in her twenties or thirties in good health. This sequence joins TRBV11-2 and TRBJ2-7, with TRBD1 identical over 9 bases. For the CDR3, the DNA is TGTGCCAGCAGCTTAGATCCGGGACAGGGAAACGAGCAGTACTTC. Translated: CASSLDPGQGNEQYF. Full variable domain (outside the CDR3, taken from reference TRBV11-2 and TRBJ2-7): EAGVAQSPRYKIIEKRQSVAFWCNPISGHATLYWYQQILGQGPKLLIQFQNNGVVDDSQLPKDRFSAERLKGVDSTLKIQPAKLEDSAVYLCASSLDPGQGNEQYFGPGTRLTVT.